This T cell receptor (beta chain) was identified during a study of blood T cell repertoires in COVID-19. Cohort allocation depended upon clinical history that participants reported. The germline CDR1 and CDR2 sequences are SEHNR and FQNEAQ (reference sequence). This CDR3 region has 13 residues. The V end lost 2 bases, the J end lost 4 bases, and 5 bases lay between the germline ends. Under the authors' procedure: Researchers report that nucleated cell counts were estimated from reference gene primer amplification. Sequenced by immunoSEQ multiplex PCR; TCRdb stores in-frame clones only, minus some. The DNA was the basis for D and trimming; V, J and clone size are from that table. The sample contains approximately 240,000 clones, approximately 87% of which appear only once.

This clonotype originated in a woman in her forties or fifties in a cohort exposed to, infected with or recovered from COVID-19 (not recorded which). This chain connects TRBV7-9 to TRBJ1-4, with D unresolved. Sequencing used PBMCs or T cells enriched from blood (not recorded which). The CDR3 loop reads CASSLPVNEKLFF. The CDR3 bases are TGTGCCAGCAGCTTACCCGTTAATGAAAAACTGTTTTTT.